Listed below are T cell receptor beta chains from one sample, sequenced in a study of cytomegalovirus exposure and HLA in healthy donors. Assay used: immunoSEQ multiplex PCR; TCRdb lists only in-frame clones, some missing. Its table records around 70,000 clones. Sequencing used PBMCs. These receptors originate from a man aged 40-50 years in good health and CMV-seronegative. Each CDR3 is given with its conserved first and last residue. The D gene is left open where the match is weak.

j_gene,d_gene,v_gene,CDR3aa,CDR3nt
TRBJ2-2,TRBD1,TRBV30,CAWSGYRGAGELFF,TGTGCCTGGAGTGGCTACAGGGGCGCCGGGGAGCTGTTTTTT
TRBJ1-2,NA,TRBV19,CASSILDSSTYGYTF,TGTGCCAGTAGTATCCTGGACAGTTCGACCTATGGCTACACCTTC
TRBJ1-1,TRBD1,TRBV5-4,CASSLALDRVNTEAFF,TGTGCCAGCAGCTTGGCCCTGGACAGGGTGAACACTGAAGCTTTCTTT
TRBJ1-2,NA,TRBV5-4,CASSSVVPGDGYTF,TGTGCCAGCAGCTCCGTAGTTCCAGGGGATGGCTACACCTTC
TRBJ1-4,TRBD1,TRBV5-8,CASSYAQGTNEKLFF,TGTGCCAGCAGTTATGCACAGGGGACAAATGAAAAACTGTTTTTT
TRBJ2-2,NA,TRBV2,CASTGIRNTGELFF,TGTGCCAGCACGGGAATACGGAACACCGGGGAGCTGTTTTTT
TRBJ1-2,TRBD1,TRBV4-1,CASSAGTGRANYGYTF,TGCGCCAGCAGCGCAGGGACAGGCCGAGCTAACTATGGCTACACCTTC
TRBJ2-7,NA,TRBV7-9,CASSLGFGQFGEQYF,TGTGCCAGCAGCTTAGGGTTCGGACAGTTCGGAGAGCAGTACTTC
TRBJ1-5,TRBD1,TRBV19,CASSTRDRGGSGNQPQHF,TGTGCCAGTAGTACCCGGGACAGGGGGGGATCAGGCAATCAGCCCCAGCATTTT
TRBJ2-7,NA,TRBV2,CASSEKQPQYF,TGTGCCAGCAGTGAAAAACAACCCCAGTACTTC
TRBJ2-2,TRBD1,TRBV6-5,CASSYVQGDTGELFF,TGTGCCAGCAGTTACGTGCAGGGGGACACCGGGGAGCTGTTTTTT
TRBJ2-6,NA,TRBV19,CASSIYPSGANVLTF,TGTGCCAGTAGTATTTATCCCTCTGGGGCCAACGTCCTGACTTTC
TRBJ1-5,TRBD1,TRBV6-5,CASSSLLGSGGQPQHF,TGTGCCAGCAGTTCCCTGTTAGGCTCAGGGGGTCAGCCCCAGCATTTT
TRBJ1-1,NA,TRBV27,CASGQQGGTEAFF,TGTGCCAGCGGTCAACAGGGCGGCACCGAAGCTTTCTTT
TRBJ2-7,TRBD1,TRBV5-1,CASSLGTGGEQYF,TGCGCCAGCAGCTTGGGAACAGGGGGCGAGCAGTACTTC
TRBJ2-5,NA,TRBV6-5,CASSRLKGAGETQYF,TGTGCCAGCAGCCGATTGAAAGGAGCTGGGGAGACCCAGTACTTC
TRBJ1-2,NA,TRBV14,CASSQVGRGNYGYTF,TGTGCCAGCAGCCAAGTCGGACGGGGTAACTATGGCTACACCTTC
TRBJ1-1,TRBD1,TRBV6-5,CATHRGLSEAFF,TGTGCCACCCACAGGGGGTTATCTGAAGCTTTCTTT
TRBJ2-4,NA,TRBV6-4,CASSVRVAKNIQYF,TGTGCCAGCAGTGTACGGGTAGCCAAAAACATTCAGTACTTC
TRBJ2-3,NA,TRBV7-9,CASSLTDTQYF,TGTGCCAGCAGCCTCACAGATACGCAGTATTTT
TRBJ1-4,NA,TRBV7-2,CASSRGGGSNEKLFF,TGTGCCAGCAGCCGAGGGGGGGGGAGTAATGAAAAACTGTTTTTT
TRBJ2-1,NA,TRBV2,CASSEALGRVRNEQFF,TGTGCCAGCAGTGAAGCGCTAGGGCGGGTTCGCAATGAGCAGTTCTTC
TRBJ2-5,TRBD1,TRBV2,CASIRDRGQETQYF,TGTGCCAGCATCCGGGACAGGGGGCAAGAGACCCAGTACTTC
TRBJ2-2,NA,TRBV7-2,CASSLAEAGELFF,TGTGCCAGCAGCTTAGCGGAGGCCGGGGAGCTGTTTTTT
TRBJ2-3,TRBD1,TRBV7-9,CASSFGTGRFADMQYF,TGTGCCAGCAGCTTTGGGACAGGGAGATTTGCAGATATGCAGTATTTT
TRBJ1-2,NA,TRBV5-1,CASSLDRPYGYTF,TGCGCCAGCAGCTTAGACAGGCCCTATGGCTACACCTTC
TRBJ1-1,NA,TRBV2,CAGKGRGLLEAFF,TGTGCCGGCAAGGGCAGGGGCTTGTTGGAAGCTTTCTTT
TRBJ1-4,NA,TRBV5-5,CASSWGGRQGEKLFF,TGTGCCAGCAGCTGGGGGGGCCGGCAGGGGGAAAAACTGTTTTTT
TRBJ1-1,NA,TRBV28,CASSFGSGTTEAFF,TGTGCCAGCAGTTTTGGGTCAGGCACCACTGAAGCTTTCTTT